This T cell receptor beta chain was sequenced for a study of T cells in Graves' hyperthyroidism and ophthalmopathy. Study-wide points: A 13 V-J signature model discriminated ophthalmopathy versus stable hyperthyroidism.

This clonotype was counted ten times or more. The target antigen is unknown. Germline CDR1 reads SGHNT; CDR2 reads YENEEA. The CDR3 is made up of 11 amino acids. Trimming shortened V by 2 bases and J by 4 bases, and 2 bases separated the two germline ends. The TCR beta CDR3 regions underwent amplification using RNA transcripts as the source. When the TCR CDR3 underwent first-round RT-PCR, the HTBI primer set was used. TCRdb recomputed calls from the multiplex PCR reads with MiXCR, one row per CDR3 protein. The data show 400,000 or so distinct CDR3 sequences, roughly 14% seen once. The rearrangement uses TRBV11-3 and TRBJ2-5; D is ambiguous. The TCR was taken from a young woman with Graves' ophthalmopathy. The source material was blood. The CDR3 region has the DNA TGTGCCAGCAGCTTACTAGAGACCCAGTACTTC. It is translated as CASSLLETQYF.